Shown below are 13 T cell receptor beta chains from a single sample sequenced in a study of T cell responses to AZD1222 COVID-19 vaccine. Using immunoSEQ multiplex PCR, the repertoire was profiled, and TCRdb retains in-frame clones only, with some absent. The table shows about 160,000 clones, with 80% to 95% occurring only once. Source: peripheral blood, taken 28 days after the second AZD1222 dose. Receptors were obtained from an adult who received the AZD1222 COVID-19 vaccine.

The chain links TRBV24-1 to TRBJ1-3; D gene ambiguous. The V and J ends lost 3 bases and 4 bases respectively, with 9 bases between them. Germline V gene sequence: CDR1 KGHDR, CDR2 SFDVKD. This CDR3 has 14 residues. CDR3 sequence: CATSDGVGGNTIYF. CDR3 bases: TGTGCCACCAGTGATGGGGTCGGGGGAAACACCATATATTTT.

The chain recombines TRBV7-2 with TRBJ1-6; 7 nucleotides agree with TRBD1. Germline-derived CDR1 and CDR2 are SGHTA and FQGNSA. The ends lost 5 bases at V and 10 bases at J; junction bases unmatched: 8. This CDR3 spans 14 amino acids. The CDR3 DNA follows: TGTGCCAGCAGCCCACGACAGGGAGGATCACCCCTCCACTTT. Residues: CASSPRQGGSPLHF.

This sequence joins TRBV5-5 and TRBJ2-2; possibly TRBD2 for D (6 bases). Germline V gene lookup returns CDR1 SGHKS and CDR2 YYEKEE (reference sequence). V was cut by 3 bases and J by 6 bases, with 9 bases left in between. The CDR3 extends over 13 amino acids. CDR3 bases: TGTGCCAGCAGCTGGGGACTGTCCGGGGAGCTGTTTTTT. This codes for CASSWGLSGELFF.

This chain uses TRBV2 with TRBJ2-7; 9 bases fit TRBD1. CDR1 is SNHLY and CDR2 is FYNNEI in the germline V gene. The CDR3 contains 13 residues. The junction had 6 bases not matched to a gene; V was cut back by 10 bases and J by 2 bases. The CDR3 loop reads CATWDRDTYEQYF. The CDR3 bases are TGTGCCACCTGGGACAGGGACACCTACGAGCAGTACTTC.

The CDR3 sequence: CASSNRTGRLYGYTF. The CDR3 DNA follows: TGTGCCAGCAGCAACAGGACAGGCCGACTCTATGGCTACACCTTC. This chain connects TRBV7-9 to TRBJ1-2; 7 bases line up with TRBD1. This CDR3 has 15 amino acids. Germline V gene sequence: CDR1 SEHNR, CDR2 FQNEAQ (reference sequence). V was clipped by 5 bases and J by 4 bases; unmatched bases: 10.

The CDR3 is CASGGPGTNYEQYF. For the CDR3, the DNA is TGTGCTAGTGGTGGGCCGGGGACCAACTACGAGCAGTACTTC. The chain combines TRBV12-5 with TRBJ2-7, with D perhaps matching TRBD1 or TRBD2 (5 bases each). CDR3 size: 14 residues. V was shortened by 5 bases and J by 3 bases, with 14 bases between the two germline ends. Per germline, CDR1 LGHNT and CDR2 FRNRAP. Based on the CDR3 plus reference TRBV12-5 and TRBJ2-7, the full variable domain is DARVTQTPRHKVTEMGQEVTMRCQPILGHNTVFWYRQTMMQGLELLAYFRNRAPLDDSGMPKDRFSAEMPDATLATLKIQPSEPRDSAVYFCASGGPGTNYEQYFGPGTRLTVT.

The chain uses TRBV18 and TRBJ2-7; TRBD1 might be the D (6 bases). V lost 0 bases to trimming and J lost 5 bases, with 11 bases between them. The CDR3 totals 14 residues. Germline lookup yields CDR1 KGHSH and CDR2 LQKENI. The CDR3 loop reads CASSPPQGQNEQYF. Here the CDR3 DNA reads TGTGCCAGCTCACCACCACAGGGCCAGAACGAGCAGTACTTC.

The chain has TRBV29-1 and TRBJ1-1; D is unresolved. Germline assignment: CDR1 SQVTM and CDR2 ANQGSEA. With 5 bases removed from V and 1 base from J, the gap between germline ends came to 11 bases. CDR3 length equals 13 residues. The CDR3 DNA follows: TGCAGCGTTCACTACTATGGGAACACTGAAGCTTTCTTT. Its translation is CSVHYYGNTEAFF.

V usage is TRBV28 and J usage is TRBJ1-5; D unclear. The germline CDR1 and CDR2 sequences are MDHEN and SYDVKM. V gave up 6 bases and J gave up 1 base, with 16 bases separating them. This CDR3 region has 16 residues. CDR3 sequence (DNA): TGTGCCAGCAGCAACCATCGGGCGGCGAGCAATCAGCCCCAGCATTTT. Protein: CASSNHRAASNQPQHF.

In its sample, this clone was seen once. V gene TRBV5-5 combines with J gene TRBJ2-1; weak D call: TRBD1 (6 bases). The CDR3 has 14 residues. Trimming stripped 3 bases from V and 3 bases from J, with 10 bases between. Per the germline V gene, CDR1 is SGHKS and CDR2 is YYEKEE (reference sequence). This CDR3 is CASSWDTVYNEQFF. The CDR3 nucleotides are TGTGCCAGCAGCTGGGACACAGTCTACAATGAGCAGTTCTTC.

The CDR3 spells CASSLLQGARNGYTF. The CDR3 bases are TGCGCCAGCAGCCTACTACAGGGGGCGCGAAACGGCTACACCTTC. The chain carries TRBV4-1 and TRBJ1-2, with 9 bases that match TRBD1. V dropped 4 bases and J dropped 8; count of bases not matched to a gene: 11. The CDR3 spans 15 residues. Germline assignment: CDR1 MGHRA and CDR2 YSYEKL.

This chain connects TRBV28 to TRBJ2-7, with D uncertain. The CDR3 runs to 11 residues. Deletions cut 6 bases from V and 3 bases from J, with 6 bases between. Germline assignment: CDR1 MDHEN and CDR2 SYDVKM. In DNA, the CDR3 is TGTGCCAGCAGCCGTTTCTACGAGCAGTACTTC. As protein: CASSRFYEQYF.

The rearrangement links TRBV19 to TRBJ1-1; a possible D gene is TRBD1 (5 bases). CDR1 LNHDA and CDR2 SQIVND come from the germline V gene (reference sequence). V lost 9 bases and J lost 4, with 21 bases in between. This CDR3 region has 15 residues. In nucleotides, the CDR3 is TGTGCCAGCATTAGGAATGGGGGTCGCGGCACTGAAGCTTTCTTT. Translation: CASIRNGGRGTEAFF.